One sample yielded the 21 T cell receptor beta chains listed below, sequenced in a study of blood T cell repertoires in COVID-19. Using immunoSEQ multiplex PCR, the repertoire was profiled, and TCRdb retains in-frame clones only, with some absent. Here the sample spans around 230,000 clones, about four fifths being singletons. The sequencing input was peripheral blood. The receptors originated from a woman aged 40 to 49 with active or convalescent COVID-19.

The chain joins TRBV11-2 to TRBJ1-3; D is possibly TRBD1 (5 bases). The V and J ends lost 2 bases and 2 bases respectively, with 13 bases between them. In germline, CDR1 is SGHAT, CDR2 FQNNGV. The CDR3 is 16 amino acids. The CDR3 region is CASSLRAGGAGNTIYF. CDR3 DNA: TGTGCCAGCAGCTTACGGGCCGGGGGAGCTGGAAACACCATATATTTT.

This clone was counted only a few times. J is TRBJ1-3 and V is TRBV28; TRBD1 is a possible D gene (5 bases). Germline CDR1 is MDHEN and CDR2 is SYDVKM. V lost 6 bases to trimming and J lost 2 bases, with 11 bases between them. The CDR3 covers 14 residues. The CDR3 DNA sequence: TGTGCCAGCAGCGTGGGGGGGACTGGAAACACCATATATTTT. Its translation is CASSVGGTGNTIYF.

The CDR3 DNA follows: TGTGCCAGCAGCTTAGGAGGGGGAAGGGCCAACGTCCTGACTTTC. Protein sequence: CASSLGGGRANVLTF. V is TRBV11-3 and J is TRBJ2-6; D might be TRBD1 (6 bases). The CDR3 loop spans 15 amino acids. Germline V gives CDR1 SGHNT, CDR2 YENEEA. V lost 1 base and J 5 bases, leaving 9 bases between the germline ends.

V is TRBV19 and J is TRBJ1-1; D perhaps matches TRBD1 (6 bases). This CDR3 contains 17 residues. Germline CDR1 reads LNHDA; CDR2 reads SQIVND (reference sequence). With 7 bases removed from V and 1 base from J, the gap between germline ends came to 22 bases. In DNA form, the CDR3 reads TGTGCCAGTACCCAAAGGGGGATACAGGGATCGAACACTGAAGCTTTCTTT. Encoded protein: CASTQRGIQGSNTEAFF.

The chain has TRBV5-1 and TRBJ2-1, with a tentative D call TRBD1 (5 bases). CDR1 SGHRS and CDR2 YFSETQ come from the germline V gene. There are 12 residues in the CDR3. V was cut by 0 bases and J by 15 bases, with 13 bases left in between. The CDR3 sequence: CASSLDAQGAFF. DNA for the CDR3: TGCGCCAGCAGCTTGGACGCGCAGGGTGCGTTCTTC.

The V call is TRBV5-1, the J call TRBJ1-3; 8 nucleotides match TRBD1. Per germline, CDR1 SGHRS and CDR2 YFSETQ. J lost 0 bases, V lost 0 bases, and 17 bases had no gene match. The length of the CDR3 is 21 residues. The CDR3: CASSLDSRGQGFSSSGNTIYF. The DNA for the CDR3 is TGCGCCAGCAGCTTGGACTCACGAGGACAGGGTTTTTCCAGCTCTGGAAACACCATATATTTT.

The chain uses TRBV24-1 and TRBJ2-5; maybe TRBD2 (5 bases). This CDR3 is 13 amino acids long. The V and J ends lost 9 bases and 5 bases respectively, with 15 bases between them. Germline values: CDR1 KGHDR, CDR2 SFDVKD. CDR3 sequence (DNA): TGTGCCACCTCCCCGAGCGGACTCGAGACCCAGTACTTC. Amino acid sequence: CATSPSGLETQYF.

This clone was counted only a few times. Other DNA variants within this sample encode the same CDR3. V is TRBV19 and J is TRBJ1-1; a possible D gene is TRBD1 (6 bases). There are 17 residues in the CDR3. The V and J ends lost 1 base and 9 bases respectively, with 24 bases between them. CDR1 is LNHDA, CDR2 SQIVND, per germline (reference sequence). The CDR3 spells CASSIGTDLPGHEKAFF. The CDR3 coding sequence is TGTGCCAGTAGTATAGGTACAGATCTACCGGGACACGAAAAAGCTTTCTTT.

CDR3 region: CAISESARRENIQYF. The CDR3 bases are TGTGCCATCAGTGAGTCTGCTAGGCGCGAAAACATTCAGTACTTC. V usage is TRBV10-3 and J usage is TRBJ2-4; D gene ambiguous. The CDR3 has 15 amino acids. CDR1 and CDR2 from the germline V gene are ENHRY and SYGVKD. Between the trimmed V and J ends, which lost 0 bases and 5 bases, there was a span of 11 bases.

The rearrangement joins TRBV27 to TRBJ1-1; TRBD1 might be the D (5 bases). V was shortened by 8 bases and J by 4 bases, with 14 bases between the two germline ends. In germline, CDR1 is MNHEY, CDR2 SMNVEV (reference sequence). The length of the CDR3 is 13 residues. The DNA for the CDR3 is TGTGCCAGCGGGGCAGGTTGGGGCACTGAAGCTTTCTTT. This translates into CASGAGWGTEAFF.

The V gene is TRBV5-4, the J gene TRBJ2-2, with 14 bases lining up with TRBD2. The length of the CDR3 is 18 residues. V gave up 2 bases and J gave up 6 bases; unmatched junction bases: 9. Germline CDR1 and CDR2: SGHNT and YYREEE (reference sequence). The CDR3 protein is CASSLSRLAGGPAGELFF. The CDR3 DNA follows: TGTGCCAGCAGCTTATCTCGACTAGCGGGGGGGCCGGCCGGGGAGCTGTTTTTT.

The rearrangement uses TRBV30 and TRBJ1-2; D gene uncertain. V dropped 3 bases and J dropped 6 bases, with 14 bases sitting between them. This CDR3 region has 13 residues. CDR1 and CDR2 from the germline V gene are GTSNPN and SVGIG (reference sequence). CDR3 in amino acids: CAWSPVGVNGYTF. The CDR3 DNA reads TGTGCCTGGAGCCCGGTAGGAGTAAATGGCTACACCTTC.

This sequence joins TRBV7-9 and TRBJ2-1, with TRBD2 identical over 9 bases. CDR3 length equals 17 residues. Germline V lookup: CDR1 SEHNR, CDR2 FQNEAQ (reference sequence). V trimming: 5 bases; J trimming: 6 bases; junction bases outside the gene matches: 14. CDR3 DNA: TGTGCCAGCAGCCCTCGCTCTGGGCTAGCGGGGATCAATGAGCAGTTCTTC. Translating gives CASSPRSGLAGINEQFF.

This chain connects TRBV20-1 to TRBJ2-1; maybe TRBD2 (5 bases). The CDR3 has 15 amino acids. Germline V gene lookup returns CDR1 DFQATT and CDR2 SNEGSKA (reference sequence). Trimming pared 3 bases from V and 4 bases from J, leaving 16 bases between. As DNA, the CDR3 is TGCAGTGCTAGTCTCCGGGCTAGCTCATACAATGAGCAGTTCTTC. Translation gives CSASLRASSYNEQFF.

The chain couples TRBV7-9 to TRBJ2-3; 7 bases fit TRBD1. V lost 6 bases to trimming and J lost 5 bases; unmatched junction nucleotides: 8. The V gene's germline CDR1 is SEHNR and CDR2 FQNEAQ (reference sequence). The CDR3 extends over 14 amino acids. The chain's CDR3 is CASSLDRSEDTQYF. CDR3 coding DNA: TGTGCCAGCAGTCTGGACAGGAGCGAAGATACGCAGTATTTT. The full variable domain, in which reference TRBV7-9 and TRBJ2-3 provide the parts outside the CDR3, is DTGVSQNPRHKITKRGQNVTFRCDPISEHNRLYWYRQTLGQGPEFLTYFQNEAQLEKSRLLSDRFSAERPKGSFSTLEIQRTEQGDSAMYLCASSLDRSEDTQYFGPGTRLTVL.

The chain has TRBV20-1 and TRBJ2-1; D not certain. Trimming cost V 6 bases and J 10 bases, with 10 bases left between them. This CDR3 is 10 amino acids long. CDR1 and CDR2 (germline): DFQATT, SNEGSKA (reference sequence). The CDR3 reads CSAVSGEQFF. As DNA, the CDR3 is TGCAGTGCCGTGTCCGGGGAGCAGTTCTTC.

The rearrangement links TRBV5-1 to TRBJ2-3; 11 bases map to TRBD2. V lost 0 bases and J lost 6; bases outside the gene matches: 18. CDR3 length equals 20 residues. CDR1 is SGHRS and CDR2 is YFSETQ in the germline V gene. The CDR3 nucleotides are TGCGCCAGCAGCTTGGCTTTCGTCCCGGGACTAGCGGACATACGGGATACGCAGTATTTT. It translates to CASSLAFVPGLADIRDTQYF.

The J gene is TRBJ2-1, the V gene TRBV4-3; 9 nucleotides line up with TRBD2. Losses at the gene ends were 4 bases for V and 5 bases for J; bases not matched to a gene: 6. Germline assignment: CDR1 LGHNA and CDR2 YSLEER. The CDR3 runs to 15 residues. The CDR3 protein is CASSLSGGYDNEQFF. The CDR3 nucleotides are TGCGCCAGCAGCCTAAGCGGGGGGTACGACAATGAGCAGTTCTTC.

The chain joins TRBV6-5 to TRBJ2-1, with 7 bases identical to TRBD2. V lost 4 bases, J lost 2 bases, and 5 bases stayed unmatched. The germline V gene has CDR1 MNHEY and CDR2 SVGAGI. This CDR3 region has 15 residues. In DNA form, the CDR3 reads TGTGCCAGCAGTTTAGCGGGCGCGGCCTACAATGAGCAGTTCTTC. The encoded protein is CASSLAGAAYNEQFF.

The chain links TRBV24-1 to TRBJ2-3, with TRBD2 matching 7 bases. Germline-derived CDR1 and CDR2 are KGHDR and SFDVKD. The CDR3 is 14 residues long. V gave up 7 bases and J gave up 5 bases; unmatched junction bases: 8. The CDR3 loop is CATSEAGVVDTQYF. The DNA of the CDR3 is TGTGCCACCAGCGAGGCGGGAGTGGTAGATACGCAGTATTTT.

CDR3 coding DNA: TGTGCCAGCAGCTTATTCAGGGCGGGAGGCTATGGCTACACCTTC. Protein product: CASSLFRAGGYGYTF. The J gene is TRBJ1-2, the V gene TRBV7-9; a weak D match, TRBD1 (5 bases). Germline loops: CDR1 SEHNR, CDR2 FQNEAQ (reference sequence). The length of the CDR3 is 15 residues. Trimming cost V 2 bases and J 4 bases, with 14 bases left between them.